The 14 T cell receptor beta chains reported below all come from one sample, sequenced in a study of blood T cell repertoires in COVID-19. The assay was immunoSEQ multiplex PCR, and TCRdb's table has in-frame clones only and misses some. The table includes some 52,000 clones, 85% to 90% detected once. Sequencing used peripheral blood. Every receptor here comes from a human donor in a cohort sampled during active COVID-19.

The rearrangement links TRBV11-2 to TRBJ1-1; TRBD1 aligns across 7 bases. The V gene end was trimmed by 4 bases and the J gene end by 7 bases; junction bases not matched to a gene: 9. This CDR3 has 14 residues. Looked up from germline, CDR1 is SGHAT and CDR2 is FQNNGV. CDR3: CASSSSGDSLEAFF. Here the CDR3 DNA reads TGTGCCAGCAGCTCGTCTGGGGACAGCCTTGAAGCTTTCTTT.

The table lists this clone with a few counts. The rearrangement uses TRBV4-2 and TRBJ1-4; TRBD1 agrees at 8 bases. The CDR3 spans 18 residues. Trimming at V came to 0 bases and at J to 4 bases, leaving 10 bases not matched to a gene. Germline-derived CDR1 and CDR2 are LGHNA and YNFKEQ. CDR3 amino acids: CASSQDFRGPSRNEKLFF. CDR3 sequence (DNA): TGTGCCAGCAGCCAAGATTTCAGGGGGCCATCCCGTAATGAAAAACTGTTTTTT.

This chain joins TRBV6-5 and TRBJ1-5; 11 bases are a match to TRBD1. The V gene's germline CDR1 is MNHEY and CDR2 SVGAGI. Trimming at V came to 6 bases and at J to 5 bases, leaving 3 bases not matched to a gene. The CDR3 contains 14 residues. The CDR3 sequence: CASSGQGADQPQHF. For the CDR3, the DNA is TGTGCCAGCAGCGGACAGGGGGCCGATCAGCCCCAGCATTTT.

The chain links TRBV27 to TRBJ2-7, with 8 bases aligning to TRBD1. The CDR3 sequence is 14 residues long. Trimming at V came to 4 bases and at J to 2 bases, leaving 4 bases not matched to a gene. Germline V CDR1 and CDR2: MNHEY, SMNVEV (reference sequence). CDR3 protein: CASSWSGGPYEQYF. The CDR3 coding sequence is TGTGCCAGCAGTTGGTCAGGGGGCCCCTACGAGCAGTACTTC.

This clone was counted a single time. The CDR3 DNA follows: TGTGCCAGCAGCCCCCGACAGGTTTACTATGGCTACACCTTC. It encodes CASSPRQVYYGYTF. The chain joins TRBV3-1 (or the pseudogene TRBV3-2) to TRBJ1-2; perhaps TRBD1 as D (6 bases). Trimming took off 4 bases at V and 3 bases at J, with 12 bases between the two ends. There are 14 residues in the CDR3. The germline V gene has CDR1 LGHDT and CDR2 YNNKEL (reference sequence).

The chain combines TRBV29-1 with TRBJ1-5; D is uncertain. The CDR3 covers 13 residues. In germline, CDR1 is SQVTM, CDR2 ANQGSEA. V shed 3 bases and J shed 1 base, with 7 bases lying between them. For the CDR3, the DNA is TGCAGCGTTGATACTTGGAGCAATCAGCCCCAGCATTTT. Its protein is CSVDTWSNQPQHF.

As DNA, the CDR3 is TGCGCCAGCAACCCTTATCCTCGGGGGAGCTCCTACAATGAGCAGTTCTTC. It translates to CASNPYPRGSSYNEQFF. The chain employs TRBV4-1 and TRBJ2-1; tentative D call: TRBD2 (6 bases). CDR1 MGHRA and CDR2 YSYEKL come from the germline V gene. V was cut by 7 bases and J by 0 bases, with 19 bases left in between. This CDR3 is 17 amino acids long.

This chain connects TRBV3-1 (or the pseudogene TRBV3-2) to TRBJ2-3; D uncertain. Looked up from germline, CDR1 is LGHDT and CDR2 is YNNKEL (reference sequence). The CDR3 extends over 18 amino acids. Trimming cost V 4 bases and J 1 base, with 21 bases left between them. The CDR3 bases are TGTGCCAGCAGCCCCACCCCGGTGAGGCGTTATCGCACAGATACGCAGTATTTT. This codes for CASSPTPVRRYRTDTQYF.

The chain employs TRBV7-3 and TRBJ2-3, with D tentatively TRBD1 (6 bases). Germline V lookup: CDR1 SGHTA, CDR2 FQGTGA. This CDR3 is built from 15 residues. Between the trimmed V and J ends, which lost 2 bases and 5 bases, there was a span of 14 bases. Here the CDR3 DNA reads TGTGCCAGCAGCTTAGGGGGCCATAATTTAGATACGCAGTATTTT. This encodes CASSLGGHNLDTQYF.

The chain is built from TRBV6-5 and TRBJ1-4; 8 bases are a match to TRBD1. Germline-derived CDR1 and CDR2 are MNHEY and SVGAGI. The CDR3 consists of 14 residues. The V segment lost 7 bases and the J segment 1 base; nucleotides outside the gene matches: 2. CDR3 residues: CASTDRGTNEKLFF. The CDR3, as DNA: TGTGCCAGCACCGACAGGGGAACTAATGAAAAACTGTTTTTT.

The CDR3 region is CASSIQGLNTEAFF. The CDR3 DNA reads TGTGCCAGTAGTATACAGGGCCTGAACACTGAAGCTTTCTTT. The rearrangement uses TRBV19 and TRBJ1-1; weak D call: TRBD1 (5 bases). The CDR3 totals 14 residues. CDR1 and CDR2 from the germline V gene are LNHDA and SQIVND (reference sequence). Trimming left V 2 bases short and J 0 bases short, with 7 bases between.

The chain links TRBV5-1 to TRBJ1-5; no clear D. V lost 3 bases and J lost 2, with 6 bases in between. Germline loops: CDR1 SGHRS, CDR2 YFSETQ. The CDR3 is 13 amino acids. CDR3 amino acids: CASSSEGNQPQHF. CDR3 coding DNA: TGCGCCAGCAGCTCGGAGGGCAATCAGCCCCAGCATTTT. The full variable domain, completed using reference TRBV5-1 and TRBJ1-5, is KAGVTQTPRYLIKTRGQQVTLSCSPISGHRSVSWYQQTPGQGLQFLFEYFSETQRNKGNFPGRFSGRQFSNSRSEMNVSTLELGDSALYLCASSSEGNQPQHFGDGTRLSIL.

A single count supports this clone. V and J are TRBV7-2 and TRBJ2-5; no reliable D call. CDR3 size: 14 residues. CDR1 and CDR2 (germline): SGHTA, FQGNSA. The germline V and J ends were trimmed by 6 bases and 2 bases, with 13 bases remaining between them. The CDR3, as DNA: TGTGCCAGCAGTCCTAGTCCCTTACAAGAGACCCAGTACTTC. This encodes CASSPSPLQETQYF.

The chain has TRBV9 and TRBJ1-1; 9 nucleotides line up with TRBD1. The J segment lost 3 bases and the V segment lost 3 bases, leaving 3 bases of the junction unmatched. This CDR3 comprises 14 residues. The germline gives CDR1 SGDLS, CDR2 YYNGEE. DNA for the CDR3: TGTGCCAGCAGCGCCAACAGGGGGCACACTGAAGCTTTCTTT. It yields the protein CASSANRGHTEAFF.